These 20 T cell receptor beta chains were sequenced from one sample in a study of blood T cell repertoires in COVID-19. Repertoires were generated with immunoSEQ multiplex PCR, while TCRdb's copy carries only in-frame clones and drops some. The data show about 260,000 clones, approximately 86% seen once. The sample taken for sequencing was peripheral blood. The source of these receptors is a woman aged 60 to 75 with COVID-19, enrolled during active disease.

The chain carries TRBV6-2 or TRBV6-3 and TRBJ2-6, with D possibly being TRBD2 (6 bases). The V end was cut by 0 bases, the J end by 1 base, with 13 bases between. There are 18 residues in the CDR3. Germline V gives CDR1 MNHEY, CDR2 SVGEGT. The chain's CDR3 is CASSYSRDGPSGANVLTF. In nucleotides, the CDR3 is TGTGCCAGCAGTTACTCGCGGGACGGTCCATCTGGGGCCAACGTCCTGACTTTC.

This chain connects TRBV7-2 to TRBJ2-1; 10 bases agree with TRBD2. From germline, CDR1 is SGHTA and CDR2 FQGNSA. This CDR3 has 16 residues. J gave up 0 bases and V 6 bases, and 5 bases lay outside the gene matches. In nucleotides, the CDR3 is TGTGCCAGCAGATTATCTAGCGGGAGCTCCTACAATGAGCAGTTCTTC. It encodes CASRLSSGSSYNEQFF.

The V call is TRBV2, the J call TRBJ2-1; TRBD2 agrees at 8 bases. CDR1 is SNHLY, CDR2 FYNNEI, per germline. The CDR3 totals 13 residues. V shed 6 bases, J shed 9 bases, and the junction held 7 bases outside the gene matches. CDR3 in DNA: TGTGCCAGCAGGGTGCGGGAGGACGGTGAGCAGTTCTTC. Translated: CASRVREDGEQFF.

This clone was recorded a few times. The V gene is TRBV10-3, the J gene TRBJ1-2; 7 bases align to TRBD1. V lost 2 bases to trimming and J lost 2 bases; unmatched junction nucleotides: 5. The CDR3 is made up of 15 amino acids. Per the germline V gene, CDR1 is ENHRY and CDR2 is SYGVKD. The CDR3 sequence: CAISEPGTANYGYTF. Written as DNA, the CDR3 is TGTGCCATCAGTGAGCCCGGGACAGCGAACTATGGCTACACCTTC.

A single count supports this clone. For the CDR3, the DNA is TGTGCCAGCAGCGTAGAGCGGGTTTCCTACGAGCAGTACTTC. It yields the protein CASSVERVSYEQYF. V gene TRBV9 combines with J gene TRBJ2-7, with D perhaps matching TRBD2 (6 bases). The germline CDR1 and CDR2 sequences are SGDLS and YYNGEE. This CDR3 contains 14 residues. The V end lost 0 bases, the J end lost 1 base, and 8 bases lay between the germline ends. Combining the CDR3 with reference TRBV9 and TRBJ2-7 gives the whole variable domain DSGVTQTPKHLITATGQRVTLRCSPRSGDLSVYWYQQSLDQGLQFLIQYYNGEERAKGNILERFSAQQFPDLHSELNLSSLELGDSALYFCASSVERVSYEQYFGPGTRLTVT.

The V gene is TRBV15, the J gene TRBJ2-2; possible D gene TRBD1, 6 bases. The germline gives CDR1 LNHNV, CDR2 YYDKDF (reference sequence). The CDR3 totals 14 residues. The V and J ends lost 2 bases and 6 bases respectively, with 10 bases between them. CDR3 loop: CATSRLTGPGELFF. The DNA of the CDR3 is TGTGCCACCAGCAGATTGACAGGCCCCGGGGAGCTGTTTTTT.

This clone was recorded a few times. This chain joins TRBV5-1 and TRBJ2-5, with TRBD2 as a possible D gene (6 bases). CDR3 length: 15 amino acids. V lost 4 bases to trimming and J lost 3 bases, with 16 bases between them. Germline V CDR1 and CDR2: SGHRS, YFSETQ. The CDR3 sequence is CASSISGRSEETQYF. The CDR3 DNA reads as TGCGCCAGCAGCATCAGCGGGCGGTCCGAAGAGACCCAGTACTTC. Together with reference TRBV5-1 and TRBJ2-5, the CDR3 gives the full variable domain: KAGVTQTPRYLIKTRGQQVTLSCSPISGHRSVSWYQQTPGQGLQFLFEYFSETQRNKGNFPGRFSGRQFSNSRSEMNVSTLELGDSALYLCASSISGRSEETQYFGPGTRLLVL.

This chain uses TRBV5-4 with TRBJ1-2, with D perhaps matching TRBD1 (6 bases). The germline V gene has CDR1 SGHNT and CDR2 YYREEE (reference sequence). CDR3 length equals 16 residues. V was pared by 3 bases and J by 0 bases, with 15 bases between. The CDR3 spells CASSSRGGGSNYGYTF. In DNA, the CDR3 is TGTGCCAGCAGCTCGCGAGGGGGGGGCTCTAACTATGGCTACACCTTC.

The rearrangement uses TRBV15 and TRBJ2-1; D perhaps matches TRBD1 (5 bases). In germline, CDR1 is LNHNV, CDR2 YYDKDF (reference sequence). V lost 0 bases and J lost 0, with 15 bases in between. The CDR3 consists of 18 residues. The CDR3 loop is CATSRDGVGAHSYNEQFF. CDR3 nucleotide sequence: TGTGCCACCAGCAGAGATGGGGTTGGGGCCCACTCCTACAATGAGCAGTTCTTC.

This chain uses TRBV5-5 with TRBJ1-5, with D possibly TRBD1 on 5 matching bases. V was shortened by 2 bases and J by 0 bases, with 9 bases between the two germline ends. The CDR3 is 15 residues long. Germline V lookup: CDR1 SGHKS, CDR2 YYEKEE (reference sequence). CDR3 coding DNA: TGTGCCAGCAGCTTACCGACAGATAGCAATCAGCCCCAGCATTTT. Translating it yields CASSLPTDSNQPQHF.

This chain joins TRBV10-3 and TRBJ2-3, with 8 positions matching TRBD2. With V trimmed by 7 bases and J by 2 bases, 5 bases remained unmatched. This CDR3 comprises 14 residues. From germline, CDR1 is ENHRY and CDR2 SYGVKD. The CDR3, as DNA: TGTGCCATCACCGCGGGAGGAACCACAGATACGCAGTATTTT. Translated: CAITAGGTTDTQYF.

The chain employs TRBV19 and TRBJ2-1, with 7 bases fitting TRBD2. In germline, CDR1 is LNHDA, CDR2 SQIVND (reference sequence). The J segment lost 3 bases and the V segment lost 3 bases, leaving 5 bases of the junction unmatched. This CDR3 region has 15 residues. This chain's CDR3 is CASSMGGGRYNEQFF. CDR3 coding DNA: TGTGCCAGTAGTATGGGGGGAGGGCGCTACAATGAGCAGTTCTTC.

The chain recombines TRBV6-5 with TRBJ2-3; 14 bases map to TRBD2. The CDR3 is 15 residues long. CDR1 is MNHEY and CDR2 is SVGAGI in the germline V gene. After removal of 6 bases from V and 5 bases from J, the junction contained 4 bases not matched to a gene. This CDR3 reads CASRSGLAGVDTQYF. CDR3 nucleotides: TGTGCCAGCAGGTCGGGACTAGCGGGAGTAGATACGCAGTATTTT.

The CDR3 coding sequence is TGTGCCAGCAGTTATCGGACTAATGAAAAACTGTTTTTT. Protein sequence: CASSYRTNEKLFF. This chain links TRBV6-5 with TRBJ1-4; no definite D call. Germline CDR1 MNHEY, CDR2 SVGAGI. V lost 3 bases to trimming and J lost 2 bases, with 4 bases between them. The CDR3 runs to 13 residues.

In DNA, the CDR3 is TGTGCCAGCAGCCACTCCCGGGGGGGTTCTATAGAAAAACTGTTTTTT. It codes for CASSHSRGGSIEKLFF. The chain couples TRBV3-1 (or the pseudogene TRBV3-2) to TRBJ1-4, with D possibly TRBD1 on 5 matching bases. Looked up from germline, CDR1 is LGHDT and CDR2 is YNNKEL (reference sequence). Trimming removed 3 bases from V and 8 bases from J, with 19 bases in between. The CDR3 totals 16 residues.

The CDR3: CASLDRLNTEAFF. CDR3 DNA: TGTGCCAGCTTGGACAGGCTGAACACTGAAGCTTTCTTT. V gene TRBV5-4 combines with J gene TRBJ1-1; 7 nucleotides agree with TRBD1. Germline V gene data show CDR1 as SGHNT and CDR2 as YYREEE (reference sequence). V shed 7 bases and J 0 bases; nucleotides not matched to a gene: 3. The CDR3 covers 13 residues.

This chain links TRBV6-5 with TRBJ2-6, with D possibly being TRBD1 (6 bases). Germline values: CDR1 MNHEY, CDR2 SVGAGI. With 6 bases removed from V and 5 bases from J, the gap between germline ends came to 11 bases. The CDR3 is 14 amino acids. CDR3 in amino acids: CASSQGFWANVLTF. Written as DNA, the CDR3 is TGTGCCAGCAGCCAGGGGTTCTGGGCCAACGTCCTGACTTTC.

This rearrangement joins TRBV7-8 to TRBJ2-7; tentatively, D is TRBD2 (5 bases). The CDR3 sequence is 17 residues long. Between the trimmed V and J ends, which lost 5 bases and 2 bases, there was a span of 22 bases. Germline lookup yields CDR1 SGHVS and CDR2 FQNEAQ. CDR3 bases: TGTGCCAGCAGCGCACGCCGGACGGAGGCCCGAACCTACGAGCAGTACTTC. Its translation: CASSARRTEARTYEQYF. The full variable domain, completed using reference TRBV7-8 and TRBJ2-7, is GAGVSQSPRYKVAKRGQDVALRCDPISGHVSLFWYQQALGQGPEFLTYFQNEAQLDKSGLPSDRFFAERPEGSVSTLKIQRTQQEDSAVYLCASSARRTEARTYEQYFGPGTRLTVT.

The chain employs TRBV4-1 and TRBJ2-7; 10 nucleotides line up with TRBD2. CDR3 size: 15 residues. After removal of 0 bases from V and 3 bases from J, the junction contained 2 bases not matched to a gene. Germline V gene data show CDR1 as MGHRA and CDR2 as YSYEKL. The CDR3 loop is CASSQDSGRYYEQYF. Here the CDR3 DNA reads TGCGCCAGCAGCCAAGATAGCGGGAGGTACTACGAGCAGTACTTC.

The chain links TRBV19 to TRBJ2-5; possibly TRBD1 for D (6 bases). The CDR3 is 13 residues long. CDR1 LNHDA and CDR2 SQIVND come from the germline V gene (reference sequence). V lost 6 bases to trimming and J lost 5 bases, with 13 bases between them. The CDR3 is CASRQNRVETQYF. CDR3 nucleotides: TGTGCCAGTAGGCAAAACAGGGTGGAGACCCAGTACTTC.